This T cell receptor (beta chain) emerged from a study of cytomegalovirus exposure and HLA in healthy donors. The PCR was carried out with 60 Vbeta primers and 13 Jbeta primers. Here immunoSEQ multiplex PCR was the method, and the copy in TCRdb shows in-frame clones only, minus some. Its table lists some 47,000 clones. Trimming removed 6 bases from V and 1 base from J; junction bases left unmatched: 4. CDR3 length: 14 amino acids. CDR1 is SNHLY and CDR2 is FYNNEI in the germline V gene. The genes are TRBV2 and TRBJ1-2, with 8 bases lining up with TRBD1. The sequencing input was PBMCs. The sequence was collected from a woman aged 40 to 50 in good health and CMV-seronegative. The chain's CDR3 is CASRSDRDNYGYTF. DNA for the CDR3: TGTGCCAGCAGATCGGACAGGGATAACTATGGCTACACCTTC.